A single sample gave rise to the 4 T cell receptor beta chains below, sequenced in a study of naive and memory T cell subsets. TCR cDNA received a 3' ligated oligonucleotide that carried a UMI. Four PCR rounds used nested alpha and beta constant region primers plus the SP2 primer. TCRdb fed the 5' RACE reads into MiXCR, producing one record per CDR3 protein. The table records 50,000 or so distinct CDR3 sequences, about 7.2% of them present only once. These receptors were taken from a male donor in good health.

This clonotype was seen a handful of times. The genes are TRBV18 and TRBJ1-1, with 8 bases aligning to TRBD1. The ends lost 4 bases at V and 3 bases at J; junction bases unmatched: 4. Germline CDR1 is KGHSH and CDR2 is LQKENI. The CDR3 runs 14 residues. This CDR3 reads CASSRQGPDTEAFF. The CDR3 DNA sequence: TGTGCCAGCTCACGACAGGGGCCCGACACTGAAGCTTTCTTT.

V and J are TRBV6-6 and TRBJ1-4, with TRBD1 as a possible D gene (6 bases). In germline, CDR1 is MNHNY, CDR2 SVGAGI (reference sequence). This CDR3 contains 15 residues. V lost 6 bases, J lost 0 bases, and 11 bases lay in between. In DNA form, the CDR3 reads TGTGCCAGCAGAGGGGGGACGGCAACTAATGAAAAACTGTTTTTT. This translates into CASRGGTATNEKLFF.

This clonotype showed up many times. The chain joins TRBV29-1 to TRBJ2-1; 9 positions match TRBD2. The CDR3 runs to 14 residues. Germline CDR1 reads SQVTM; CDR2 reads ANQGSEA. After removal of 3 bases from V and 7 bases from J, the junction contained 7 bases not matched to a gene. In DNA form, the CDR3 reads TGCAGCGTTGAGGCGGGAGGGCCGCGGAATGAGCAGTTCTTC. Its translation is CSVEAGGPRNEQFF.

This rearrangement joins TRBV7-2 to TRBJ2-5, with D tentatively TRBD2 (6 bases). In germline, CDR1 is SGHTA, CDR2 FQGNSA. V shed 4 bases and J shed 5 bases, with 14 bases lying between them. This CDR3 region has 14 residues. The CDR3 region has the DNA TGTGCCAGCAGCTACGGGAGTCAGGCGGAGACCCAGTACTTC. This encodes CASSYGSQAETQYF.